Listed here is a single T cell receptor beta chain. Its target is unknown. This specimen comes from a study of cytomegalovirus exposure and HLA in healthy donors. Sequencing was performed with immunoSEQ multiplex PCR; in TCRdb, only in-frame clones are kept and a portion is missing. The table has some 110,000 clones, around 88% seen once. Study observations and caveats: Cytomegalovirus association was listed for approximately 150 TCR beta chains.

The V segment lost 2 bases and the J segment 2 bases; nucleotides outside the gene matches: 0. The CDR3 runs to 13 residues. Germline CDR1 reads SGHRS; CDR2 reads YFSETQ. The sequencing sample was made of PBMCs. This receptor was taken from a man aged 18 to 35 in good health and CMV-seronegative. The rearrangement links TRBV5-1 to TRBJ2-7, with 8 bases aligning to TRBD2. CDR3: CASSFSGTYEQYF. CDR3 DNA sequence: TGCGCCAGCAGCTTTAGCGGGACCTACGAGCAGTACTTC.